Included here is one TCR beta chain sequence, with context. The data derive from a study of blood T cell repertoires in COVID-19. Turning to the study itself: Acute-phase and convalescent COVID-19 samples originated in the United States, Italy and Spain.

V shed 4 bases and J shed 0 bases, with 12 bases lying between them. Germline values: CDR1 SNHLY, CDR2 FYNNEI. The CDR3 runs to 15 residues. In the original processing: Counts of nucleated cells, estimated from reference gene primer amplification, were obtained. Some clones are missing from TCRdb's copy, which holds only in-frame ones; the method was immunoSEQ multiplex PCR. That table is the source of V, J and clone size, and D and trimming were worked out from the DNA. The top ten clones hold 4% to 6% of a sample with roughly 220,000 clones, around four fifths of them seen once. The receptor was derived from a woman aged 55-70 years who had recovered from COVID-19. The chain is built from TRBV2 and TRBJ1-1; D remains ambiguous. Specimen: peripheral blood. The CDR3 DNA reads TGTGCCAGCAGTGTAGTGGGCCCCATGAACACTGAAGCTTTCTTT. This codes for CASSVVGPMNTEAFF.